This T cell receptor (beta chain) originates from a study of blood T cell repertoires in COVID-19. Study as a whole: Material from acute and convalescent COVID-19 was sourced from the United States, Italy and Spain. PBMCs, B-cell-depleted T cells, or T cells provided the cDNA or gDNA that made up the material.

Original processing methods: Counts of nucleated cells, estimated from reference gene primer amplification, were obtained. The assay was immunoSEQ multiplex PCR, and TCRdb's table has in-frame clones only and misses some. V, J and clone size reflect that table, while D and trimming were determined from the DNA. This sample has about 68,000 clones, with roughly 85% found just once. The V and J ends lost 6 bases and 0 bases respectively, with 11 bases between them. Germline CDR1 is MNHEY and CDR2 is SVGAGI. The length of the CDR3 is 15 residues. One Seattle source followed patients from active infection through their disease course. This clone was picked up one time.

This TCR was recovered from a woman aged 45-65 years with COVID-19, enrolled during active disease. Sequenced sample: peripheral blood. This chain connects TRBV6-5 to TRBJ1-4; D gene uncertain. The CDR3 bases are TGTGCCAGCAGCAAGACTCTCGCAACTAATGAAAAACTGTTTTTT. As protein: CASSKTLATNEKLFF.